These 22 T cell receptor beta chains share one sample of origin, sequenced in a study of blood T cell repertoires in COVID-19. Generated by immunoSEQ multiplex PCR, the TCRdb table keeps only in-frame clones and is missing some. The data hold hundreds of thousands of clones, with approximately 84% observed a single time. Sequenced input: PBMCs or T cells enriched from blood (not recorded which). These receptors were taken from a man between 35 and 55 years old who had recovered from COVID-19.

This chain connects TRBV27 to TRBJ2-3; 12 bases are a match to TRBD2. Germline CDR1 and CDR2: MNHEY and SMNVEV (reference sequence). V gave up 5 bases and J gave up 4 bases; unmatched junction bases: 10. CDR3 length: 17 amino acids. CDR3 region: CASSPSLGLAGADTQYF. Written as DNA, the CDR3 is TGTGCCAGCAGTCCATCTTTGGGACTAGCGGGCGCAGATACGCAGTATTTT.

This clone has a single count. The V and J genes are TRBV30 and TRBJ1-5, with D possibly TRBD1 on 5 matching bases. Germline values: CDR1 GTSNPN, CDR2 SVGIG (reference sequence). This CDR3 contains 14 residues. V lost 0 bases to trimming and J lost 10 bases, with 16 bases between them. Here the CDR3 reads CAWSVGEGDIPQHF. The CDR3 coding sequence is TGTGCCTGGAGTGTAGGTGAAGGGGATATTCCCCAGCATTTT.

DNA for the CDR3: TGTGCCAGCAGTTTCGGGTCGGACACTGAAGCTTTCTTT. Its translation is CASSFGSDTEAFF. The rearrangement joins TRBV3-1 (or the pseudogene TRBV3-2) to TRBJ1-1, with D hard to call. The CDR3 length is 13 residues. V was clipped by 6 bases and J by 3 bases, with 11 bases between them. Germline assignment: CDR1 LGHDT and CDR2 YNNKEL (reference sequence).

The chain recombines TRBV2 with TRBJ1-2; 8 nucleotides align to TRBD1. CDR1 and CDR2 from the germline V gene are SNHLY and FYNNEI. The CDR3 loop spans 14 amino acids. V dropped 6 bases and J dropped 6; count of bases not matched to a gene: 9. The CDR3 spells CASREDRETHGYTF. As DNA, the CDR3 is TGTGCCAGCAGAGAGGACAGGGAGACCCATGGCTACACCTTC.

This clone was counted a few times. The CDR3 region is CASSPYRGQPNTEAFF. The CDR3 DNA sequence: TGTGCCAGCTCACCCTACCGAGGACAGCCGAACACTGAAGCTTTCTTT. This chain uses TRBV18 with TRBJ1-1, with a tentative D call TRBD1 (6 bases). The length of the CDR3 is 16 residues. V was shortened by 3 bases and J by 1 base, with 15 bases between the two germline ends. Germline lookup yields CDR1 KGHSH and CDR2 LQKENI.

The V call is TRBV7-2, the J call TRBJ2-7, with D possibly TRBD1 on 6 matching bases. The CDR3 loop spans 15 amino acids. CDR1 and CDR2 from the germline V gene are SGHTA and FQGNSA. The V and J ends lost 0 bases and 2 bases respectively, with 11 bases between them. CDR3 in amino acids: CASSLARTATYEQYF. Written as DNA, the CDR3 is TGTGCCAGCAGCTTAGCCAGGACAGCAACCTACGAGCAGTACTTC.

This sequence joins TRBV2 and TRBJ1-4; D perhaps matches TRBD1 (6 bases). Between the trimmed V and J ends, which lost 5 bases and 7 bases, there was a span of 14 bases. The germline CDR1 and CDR2 sequences are SNHLY and FYNNEI. This CDR3 is built from 14 residues. Here the CDR3 DNA reads TGTGCCAGCAGTAGACAGGAAGGGGGTGAAAAACTGTTTTTT. Its translation: CASSRQEGGEKLFF. The complete variable domain, with remaining parts taken from reference TRBV2 and TRBJ1-4, reads EPEVTQTPSHQVTQMGQEVILRCVPISNHLYFYWYRQILGQKVEFLVSFYNNEISEKSEIFDDQFSVERPDGSNFTLKIRSTKLEDSAMYFCASSRQEGGEKLFFGSGTQLSVL.

The J gene is TRBJ2-7, the V gene TRBV2, with 13 bases that match TRBD2. The CDR3 consists of 14 residues. V lost 6 bases, J lost 2 bases, and 1 base stayed unmatched. In germline, CDR1 is SNHLY, CDR2 FYNNEI. For the CDR3, the DNA is TGTGCCAGCAGGGGACTAGCGGGAACCTACGAGCAGTACTTC. It encodes CASRGLAGTYEQYF.

The count of this clone is one. This sequence joins TRBV4-2 and TRBJ2-3, with 7 bases lining up with TRBD2. J was trimmed by 5 bases and V by 0 bases; bases with no gene match: 11. The CDR3 has 17 amino acids. Germline V lookup: CDR1 LGHNA, CDR2 YNFKEQ. The CDR3 region has the DNA TGTGCCAGCAGCCAAGATCCGTGGGGGGGGGATGGAGATACGCAGTATTTT. This gives the protein CASSQDPWGGDGDTQYF.

This chain links TRBV15 with TRBJ1-3; D not certain. V gave up 0 bases and J gave up 4 bases, with 16 bases separating them. CDR1 LNHNV and CDR2 YYDKDF come from the germline V gene (reference sequence). The CDR3 length is 17 residues. CDR3 in amino acids: CATSRDLPGHGGNTIYF. The CDR3 coding sequence is TGTGCCACCAGCAGAGATTTGCCAGGCCATGGGGGAAACACCATATATTTT. The full variable domain, rest sourced from reference TRBV15 and TRBJ1-3, is DAMVIQNPRYQVTQFGKPVTLSCSQTLNHNVMYWYQQKSSQAPKLLFHYYDKDFNNEADTPDNFQSRRPNTSFCFLDIRSPGLGDTAMYLCATSRDLPGHGGNTIYFGEGSWLTVV.

J is TRBJ1-6 and V is TRBV7-9; TRBD1 agrees at 7 bases. Germline-derived CDR1 and CDR2 are SEHNR and FQNEAQ (reference sequence). The CDR3 extends over 16 amino acids. V lost 1 base, J lost 10 bases, and 10 bases stayed unmatched. The CDR3 loop reads CASSLDPTGPKSPLHF. The DNA for the CDR3 is TGTGCCAGCAGCTTAGACCCGACAGGGCCGAAGTCACCCCTCCACTTT. The variable domain in full, completed from reference TRBV7-9 and TRBJ1-6, reads DTGVSQNPRHKITKRGQNVTFRCDPISEHNRLYWYRQTLGQGPEFLTYFQNEAQLEKSRLLSDRFSAERPKGSFSTLEIQRTEQGDSAMYLCASSLDPTGPKSPLHFGNGTRLTVT.

In this sample, this clone turned up a few times. This rearrangement joins TRBV29-1 to TRBJ1-1; D ambiguous. The germline gives CDR1 SQVTM, CDR2 ANQGSEA. Deletions cut 2 bases from V and 10 bases from J, with 17 bases between. The CDR3 runs to 13 residues. The chain's CDR3 is CSVEILMGLGAFF. CDR3 nucleotide sequence: TGCAGCGTTGAAATCCTCATGGGTCTAGGAGCTTTCTTT.

V gene TRBV10-3 combines with J gene TRBJ2-3; the D gene is possibly TRBD2 (5 bases). This CDR3 comprises 14 residues. Germline-derived CDR1 and CDR2 are ENHRY and SYGVKD. V was clipped by 10 bases and J by 1 base, with 15 bases between them. The CDR3 is CATESEGGTDTQYF. CDR3 nucleotide sequence: TGTGCCACCGAGAGCGAGGGAGGCACAGATACGCAGTATTTT.

The chain employs TRBV2 and TRBJ2-5, with 7 bases that match TRBD1. The CDR3 has 14 residues. J lost 5 bases, V lost 4 bases, and 7 bases had no gene match. CDR1 SNHLY and CDR2 FYNNEI come from the germline V gene. The CDR3 bases are TGTGCCAGCAGTGGACAGGGTAATTGGGAGACCCAGTACTTC. Protein product: CASSGQGNWETQYF.

This clone was observed a single time. V gene TRBV28 combines with J gene TRBJ1-5; D call uncertain. Germline-derived CDR1 and CDR2 are MDHEN and SYDVKM. The V and J ends lost 6 bases and 1 base respectively, with 10 bases between them. The CDR3 loop spans 14 amino acids. The CDR3 is CASRGYVSNQPQHF. CDR3 DNA: TGTGCCAGCAGGGGCTACGTGAGCAATCAGCCCCAGCATTTT.

In nucleotides, the CDR3 is TGTGCCAGCAGTGAAGTTTCTCCCGGCACCGGGGAGCTGTTTTTT. As protein: CASSEVSPGTGELFF. The chain uses TRBV6-1 and TRBJ2-2; D is undetermined. Trimming removed 1 base from V and 4 bases from J, with 10 bases in between. Germline V gives CDR1 MNHNS, CDR2 SASEGT. The CDR3 has 15 amino acids.

This chain connects TRBV5-1 to TRBJ2-7; 9 nucleotides align to TRBD2. Unmatched junction bases numbered 13, after V lost 4 bases and J lost 5 bases. Germline CDR1 and CDR2: SGHRS and YFSETQ. The length of the CDR3 is 16 residues. This chain's CDR3 is CASSPSFGGRGNEQYF. CDR3 in DNA: TGCGCCAGCAGCCCCTCTTTCGGCGGGAGGGGGAACGAGCAGTACTTC.

The chain uses TRBV7-7 and TRBJ2-1; 8 bases match TRBD2. The J segment lost 8 bases and the V segment lost 0 bases, leaving 6 bases of the junction unmatched. CDR3 length: 15 residues. Germline V CDR1 and CDR2: SSHAT, FNYEAQ (reference sequence). The DNA of the CDR3 is TGTGCCAGCAGCTTAGCTAGCGGGGTTGGGGATGAGCAGTTCTTC. Amino acids: CASSLASGVGDEQFF.

CDR3 DNA sequence: TGTGCCAGCAGTAGACAGGGGCGGTATGGCTACACCTTC. Protein product: CASSRQGRYGYTF. This chain uses TRBV6-5 with TRBJ1-2; TRBD1 matches 8 bases. Germline lookup yields CDR1 MNHEY and CDR2 SVGAGI. CDR3 length: 13 residues. The ends lost 5 bases at V and 5 bases at J; junction bases unmatched: 4.

The rearrangement uses TRBV6-5 and TRBJ1-1, with D possibly TRBD1 on 6 matching bases. CDR3 length: 14 amino acids. Deletions cut 6 bases from V and 1 base from J, with 12 bases between. The V gene's germline CDR1 is MNHEY and CDR2 SVGAGI. The CDR3 reads CASRTWTANTEAFF. The CDR3 nucleotides read TGTGCCAGCAGGACATGGACAGCGAACACTGAAGCTTTCTTT.

CDR3 amino acids: CAWSVAGVAKNIQYF. CDR3 nucleotide sequence: TGTGCCTGGAGTGTGGCGGGAGTAGCCAAAAACATTCAGTACTTC. This chain connects TRBV30 to TRBJ2-4, with TRBD2 matching over 7 bases. With 0 bases clipped from V and 0 bases from J, the junction kept 2 bases outside the gene matches. Germline V gives CDR1 GTSNPN, CDR2 SVGIG (reference sequence). The CDR3 is made up of 15 amino acids.

CDR3 residues: CASSLGGTSGNEQFF. Written as DNA, the CDR3 is TGTGCCAGCAGCTTAGGGGGGACTAGCGGCAATGAGCAGTTCTTC. The V gene is TRBV11-3, the J gene TRBJ2-1; 11 bases map to TRBD2. This CDR3 has 15 amino acids. Germline values: CDR1 SGHNT, CDR2 YENEEA. Trimming took 1 base from V and 6 from J; bases not matched to a gene: 2.